A single T cell receptor beta chain is shown here with its context. The sample is drawn from a study of blood T cell repertoires in COVID-19. Study information: Samples of COVID-19 (acute and convalescent) were obtained from the United States, Italy and Spain. PBMCs, B-cell-depleted T cells, or T cells were the source of the cDNA or gDNA that made up the material.

Germline V lookup: CDR1 KGHDR, CDR2 SFDVKD. The germline V and J ends were trimmed by 9 bases and 2 bases, with 13 bases remaining between them. The CDR3 loop spans 13 amino acids. Original methodology: Scientists estimated how many nucleated cells there were by amplifying reference gene primers. Profiled with immunoSEQ multiplex PCR; TCRdb holds only in-frame clones, not every one. V, J and clone size derive from that table, while D and trimming were established from the DNA sequence. The sample contains 95,000 to 150,000 clones, roughly 89% of which appear only once. The chain couples TRBV24-1 to TRBJ2-7; D unclear. This sequence was found in a middle-aged man with acute or convalescent COVID-19. Sequenced input: peripheral blood. The CDR3 sequence: CATRASETYEQYF. In DNA, the CDR3 is TGTGCCACCCGTGCGAGCGAAACCTACGAGCAGTACTTC.